Below, 7 T cell receptor beta chains from the same sample are listed, as sequenced in a study of glioma-infiltrating T cells after dendritic cell vaccination. Profiling relied on immunoSEQ multiplex PCR, and the TCRdb table lists in-frame clones only, not all of them. The sample lists tens of thousands of clones; 79% were seen once. The sequences come from blood, collected before dendritic cell vaccination. Source of these receptors: a human donor with glioblastoma.

The chain employs TRBV10-3 and TRBJ2-1, with D possibly matching TRBD1 (5 bases). This CDR3 is 13 amino acids long. Looked up from germline, CDR1 is ENHRY and CDR2 is SYGVKD. V lost 10 bases, J lost 5 bases, and 15 bases lay in between. CDR3 amino acids: CASNRNPDNEQFF. In nucleotides, the CDR3 is TGTGCCAGCAACAGGAATCCCGACAATGAGCAGTTCTTC.

V usage is TRBV28 and J usage is TRBJ2-3; 8 positions match TRBD2. The germline CDR1 and CDR2 sequences are MDHEN and SYDVKM. The junction had 9 bases not matched to a gene; V was cut back by 6 bases and J by 4 bases. The CDR3 consists of 15 residues. The CDR3 region is CASRTGTRPADTQYF. The CDR3 DNA sequence: TGTGCCAGCAGGACCGGGACTAGGCCCGCAGATACGCAGTATTTT.

The chain combines TRBV5-1 with TRBJ2-3; TRBD2 aligns across 13 bases. Germline lookup yields CDR1 SGHRS and CDR2 YFSETQ. The CDR3 runs 16 residues. With 4 bases clipped from V and 4 bases from J, the junction kept 6 bases outside the gene matches. The chain's CDR3 is CASSVGLAGVADTQYF. The CDR3 DNA follows: TGCGCCAGCAGCGTCGGACTAGCGGGAGTGGCAGATACGCAGTATTTT. Full variable domain (outside the CDR3, taken from reference TRBV5-1 and TRBJ2-3): KAGVTQTPRYLIKTRGQQVTLSCSPISGHRSVSWYQQTPGQGLQFLFEYFSETQRNKGNFPGRFSGRQFSNSRSEMNVSTLELGDSALYLCASSVGLAGVADTQYFGPGTRLTVL.

The chain uses TRBV7-3 and TRBJ2-1; 10 bases are a match to TRBD2. The germline V gene has CDR1 SGHTA and CDR2 FQGTGA. The CDR3 spans 15 residues. V gave up 4 bases and J gave up 6 bases; unmatched junction bases: 6. The CDR3 protein is CASSYPSGRGNEQFF. Here the CDR3 DNA reads TGTGCCAGCAGCTACCCTAGCGGGAGAGGCAATGAGCAGTTCTTC.

The chain links TRBV19 to TRBJ1-1, with D maybe TRBD1 (5 bases). Germline V lookup: CDR1 LNHDA, CDR2 SQIVND (reference sequence). This CDR3 contains 14 residues. The V and J ends lost 7 bases and 1 base respectively, with 13 bases between them. In nucleotides, the CDR3 is TGTGCCAGTAACAAGGACATCCCGAACACTGAAGCTTTCTTT. Encoded protein: CASNKDIPNTEAFF.

This clone appeared a few times. CDR3 loop: CASSLGLLNAETQYF. The DNA of the CDR3 is TGCGCCAGCAGCCTCGGCCTACTAAATGCGGAGACCCAGTACTTC. This chain links TRBV5-1 with TRBJ2-5; D is unresolved. The germline V and J ends were trimmed by 4 bases and 5 bases, with 18 bases remaining between them. Germline loops: CDR1 SGHRS, CDR2 YFSETQ. The CDR3 sequence is 15 residues long.

This clone was detected only a few times. The genes are TRBV4-1 and TRBJ2-1; a possible D gene is TRBD2 (5 bases). The length of the CDR3 is 11 residues. Trimming shortened V by 4 bases and J by 10 bases, and 8 bases separated the two germline ends. Per germline, CDR1 MGHRA and CDR2 YSYEKL. The CDR3 DNA reads TGCGCCAGCAGCCGACGGGAAGAGCAGTTCTTC. This gives the protein CASSRREEQFF.